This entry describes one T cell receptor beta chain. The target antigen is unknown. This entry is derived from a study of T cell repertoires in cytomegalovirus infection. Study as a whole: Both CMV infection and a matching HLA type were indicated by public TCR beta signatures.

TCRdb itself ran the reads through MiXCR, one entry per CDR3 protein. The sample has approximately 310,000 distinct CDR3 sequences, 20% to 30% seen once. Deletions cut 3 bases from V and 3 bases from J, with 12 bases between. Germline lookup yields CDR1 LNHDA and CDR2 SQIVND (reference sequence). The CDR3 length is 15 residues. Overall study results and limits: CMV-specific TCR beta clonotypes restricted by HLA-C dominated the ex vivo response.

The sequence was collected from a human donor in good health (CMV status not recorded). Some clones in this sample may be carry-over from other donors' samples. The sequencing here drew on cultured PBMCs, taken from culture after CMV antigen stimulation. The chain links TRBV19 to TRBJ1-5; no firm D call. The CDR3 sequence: CASSIPYPANQPQHF. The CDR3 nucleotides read TGTGCCAGTAGTATCCCTTACCCCGCCAATCAGCCCCAGCATTTT.